Detailed here is one TCR beta chain. Its antigen is currently unknown. The germline V gene encodes CDR1 LNHDA and CDR2 SQIVND (reference sequence). Losses at the gene ends were 5 bases for V and 7 bases for J; bases not matched to a gene: 9. This CDR3 contains 16 residues. This specimen comes from a study of regulatory T cells in long-lasting Graves disease. To make TCR beta libraries, researchers used iRepertoire HTBI primers and Arm-PCR of CDR3 regions. In TCRdb, the multiplex PCR reads were re-called with MiXCR into one record per CDR3 protein. This table holds roughly 400,000 distinct CDR3 sequences, around 23% found once. Sample time point: persistent/refractory GD, antithyroid drugs over 5 years with positive TRAb. PBMC RNA was the source of the TCR library. Xi'an, China, was home to the endocrinology department that provided patients. Roughly 9 milliliters of peripheral blood went into EDTA tubes.

General observations from the study: Accuracy was perhaps lowered by the small sample size.

The sequence derives from a female donor with Graves disease. The V gene is TRBV19, the J gene TRBJ2-1, with 12 bases matching TRBD2. Specimen: peripheral blood mononuclear cells (PBMCs), collected when the disease was refractory, from a patient treated with antithyroid drugs. The CDR3 reads CASSARLAGEWNEQFF. Here the CDR3 DNA reads TGTGCCAGTAGTGCTCGACTAGCGGGAGAATGGAATGAGCAGTTCTTC.